Listed below are T cell receptor beta chains from one sample, sequenced in a study of CD8 T cells in ankylosing spondylitis. One entry per CDR3 protein results from TCRdb running MiXCR on the 5' RACE reads. The sample records some 130,000 distinct CDR3 sequences, 9.3% being singletons. Sequencing used blood, either unsorted or a sorted T cell fraction (not recorded which). The receptor source for this set is a male donor with ankylosing spondylitis or in good health (not recorded which). Each CDR3 is given with its conserved first and last residue. The order of the fields is J gene, V gene, CDR3 protein.

>TRBJ2-1|TRBV12-3/TRBV12-4
CASQSRAGFYNEQFF
>TRBJ2-7|TRBV12-3/TRBV12-4
CTSCPWALWSEMPSQQYF
>TRBJ2-5|TRBV11-1
CASSFRRQTGLIGETQYF
>TRBJ2-3|TRBV5-1
CASRLLATSTDTQYF
>TRBJ2-1|TRBV7-2
CASSLEGHYNEQFF
>TRBJ1-2|TRBV20-1
CSARGQINNYGYTF
>TRBJ2-3|TRBV7-3
CASSSTVPVPDTQYF
>TRBJ2-1|TRBV7-2
CASSSKSGKNYNEQFF
>TRBJ2-7|TRBV5-1
CASSTTRGGNYEQYF
>TRBJ2-3|TRBV5-1
CASSLEPLAGFTDTQYF
>TRBJ2-3|TRBV7-3
CASSLTRSSTDTQYF
>TRBJ2-2|TRBV5-1
CASSSGTQNTGELFF
>TRBJ2-5|TRBV29-1
CSVTGTTQETQYF
>TRBJ2-4|TRBV5-1
CASSSAGGRAKNIQYF
>TRBJ2-1|TRBV6-5
CASSYVQATYNEQFF
>TRBJ2-6|TRBV20-1
CSARQGTIRRANVLTF
>TRBJ2-4|TRBV20-1
CSAGLAGGSRGNIQYF
>TRBJ2-1|TRBV7-9
CASSAWDRRRTEQFF
>TRBJ2-7|TRBV7-2
CASSLGRETYEQYF
>TRBJ2-1|TRBV5-1
CASSFVTSSYNEQFF
>TRBJ2-1|TRBV20-1
CSDTRTSGRDEQFF
>TRBJ2-3|TRBV7-7
CASSHSGTGGTDTQYF
>TRBJ2-3|TRBV3-1
CASSQVNGKTTDTQYF
>TRBJ2-2|TRBV5-1
CASREQGWNTGELFF
>TRBJ1-5|TRBV28
CASRGTGLSRPQHF
>TRBJ1-4|TRBV28
CASSPALRQPNEKLFF
>TRBJ2-7|TRBV7-2
CASSLGVAVLYEQYF
>TRBJ2-5|TRBV7-8
CASSPRREVQKSF
>TRBJ2-1|TRBV24-1
CATSDQRLAGIVNEQFF
>TRBJ1-1|TRBV7-2
CASSSGIMNTEAFF
>TRBJ2-7|TRBV20-1
CSARPGLVYEQYF
>TRBJ2-5|TRBV7-9
CASSGDERHLAGETQYF
>TRBJ2-1|TRBV12-3/TRBV12-4
CASTVRGLGEQFF
>TRBJ2-1|TRBV7-2
CASRGDSSSYNEQFF
>TRBJ1-2|TRBV28
CASSLFFVQNENDYGYTF
>TRBJ2-3|TRBV5-6
CASRGRGRGDTQYF
>TRBJ1-5|TRBV12-3/TRBV12-4
CASTLTDNQPQHF
>TRBJ2-2|TRBV5-5
CASRFAGTNTGELFF
>TRBJ1-1|TRBV10-3
CAISESARNTEAFF
>TRBJ2-4|TRBV7-2
CASSLAPAKNIQYF
>TRBJ2-3|TRBV5-1
CASSLKGRSPDLISTDTQYF
>TRBJ1-1|TRBV7-8
CASSTWGTGGAADTEAFF
>TRBJ2-5|TRBV5-1
CASSLESYGETQYF
>TRBJ2-4|TRBV5-6
CASSLGIGGVGAKNIQYF
>TRBJ2-4|TRBV25-1
CASSDRGNIQYF
>TRBJ2-1|TRBV20-1
CSARDLAGGFASYNEQFF
>TRBJ2-3|TRBV21-1
CASDSDKGYVQYF
>TRBJ2-1|TRBV4-3
CASSQDWTSGRAGLKNEQFF
>TRBJ2-7|TRBV20-1
CSARGLAGGLYEQYF
>TRBJ1-3|TRBV7-2
CASSLEWGPRNTIYF
>TRBJ2-1|TRBV20-1
CSARASGRDNEQFF
>TRBJ2-1|TRBV7-6
CASSLGQVGHEQFF
>TRBJ1-4|TRBV20-1
CSAIGTGEKLFF
>TRBJ2-1|TRBV5-1
CASSLGLAGNSYNEQFF
>TRBJ2-3|TRBV28
CASSLGSSSTDTQYF
>TRBJ1-6|TRBV28
CASSTSWGRNSPLHF
>TRBJ2-5|TRBV12-3/TRBV12-4
CASSFSREDHQETRYF
>TRBJ2-1|TRBV4-2
CASSQETNYAYNEQFF
>TRBJ2-3|TRBV29-1
CSVEEEDSSTDTQYF